This T cell receptor beta chain came from a study of blood T cell repertoires in COVID-19. In the original workflow: Counts of nucleated cells, estimated from reference gene primer amplification, were obtained. Using immunoSEQ multiplex PCR, the repertoire was profiled, and TCRdb retains in-frame clones only, with some absent. The DNA was the basis for D and trimming; V, J and clone size are from that table. The data show 100,000 to 150,000 clones, with 80% to 85% seen just once and 3.5% to 4% held by the top ten. The source material was peripheral blood. This TCR was recovered from a woman between 50 and 59 years old with acute or convalescent COVID-19.

This CDR3 reads CASNSGVSPQHF. CDR3 nucleotide sequence: TGTGCCAGTAATTCAGGGGTATCGCCCCAGCATTTT. The chain has TRBV19 and TRBJ1-5; D perhaps matches TRBD1 (6 bases). V lost 7 bases and J lost 9, with 13 bases in between. The length of the CDR3 is 12 residues. Germline loops: CDR1 LNHDA, CDR2 SQIVND (reference sequence).